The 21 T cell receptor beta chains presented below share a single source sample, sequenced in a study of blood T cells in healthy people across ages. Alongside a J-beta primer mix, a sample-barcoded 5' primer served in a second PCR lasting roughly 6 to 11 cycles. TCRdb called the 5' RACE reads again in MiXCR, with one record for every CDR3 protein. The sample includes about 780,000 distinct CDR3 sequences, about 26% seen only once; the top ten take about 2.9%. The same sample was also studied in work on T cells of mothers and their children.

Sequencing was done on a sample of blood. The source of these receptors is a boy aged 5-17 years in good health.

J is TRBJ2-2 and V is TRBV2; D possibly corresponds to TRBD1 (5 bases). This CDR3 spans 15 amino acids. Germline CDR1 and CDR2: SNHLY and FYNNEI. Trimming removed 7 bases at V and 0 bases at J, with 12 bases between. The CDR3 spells CASTQGPPNTGELFF. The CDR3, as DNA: TGTGCCAGCACGCAGGGTCCCCCGAACACCGGGGAGCTGTTTTTT.

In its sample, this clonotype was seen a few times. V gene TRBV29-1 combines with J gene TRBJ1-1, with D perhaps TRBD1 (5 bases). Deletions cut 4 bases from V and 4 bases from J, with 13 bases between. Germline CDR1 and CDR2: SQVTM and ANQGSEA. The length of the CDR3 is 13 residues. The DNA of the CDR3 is TGCAGCGTTGCGCGGGACCCGGGCACTGAAGCTTTCTTT. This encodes CSVARDPGTEAFF.

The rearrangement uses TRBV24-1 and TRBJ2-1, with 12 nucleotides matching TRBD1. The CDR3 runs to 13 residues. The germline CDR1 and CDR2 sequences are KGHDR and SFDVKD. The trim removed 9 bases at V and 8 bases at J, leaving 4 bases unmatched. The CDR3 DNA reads TGTGCCACCGAAGGGACAGGGGGCTATGAGCAGTTCTTC. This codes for CATEGTGGYEQFF.

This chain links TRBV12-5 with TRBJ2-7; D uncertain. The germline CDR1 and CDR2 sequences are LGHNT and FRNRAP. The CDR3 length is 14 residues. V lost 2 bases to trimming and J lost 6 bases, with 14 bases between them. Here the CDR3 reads CASGLPLIGGEQYF. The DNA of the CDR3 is TGTGCTAGTGGTTTGCCGTTAATCGGCGGCGAGCAGTACTTC.

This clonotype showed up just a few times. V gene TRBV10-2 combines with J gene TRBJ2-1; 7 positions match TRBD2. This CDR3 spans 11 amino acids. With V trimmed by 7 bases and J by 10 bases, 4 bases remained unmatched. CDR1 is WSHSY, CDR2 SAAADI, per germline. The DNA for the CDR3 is TGCGCCAGCACGGGACTACTCGAGCAGTTCTTC. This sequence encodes CASTGLLEQFF.

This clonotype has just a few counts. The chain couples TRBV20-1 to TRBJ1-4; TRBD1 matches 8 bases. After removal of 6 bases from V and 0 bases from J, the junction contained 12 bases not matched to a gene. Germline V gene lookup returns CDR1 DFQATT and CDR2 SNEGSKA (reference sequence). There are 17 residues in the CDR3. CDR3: CSATDRVTISTNEKLFF. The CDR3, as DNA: TGCAGTGCAACGGACAGGGTTACCATTTCAACTAATGAAAAACTGTTTTTT.

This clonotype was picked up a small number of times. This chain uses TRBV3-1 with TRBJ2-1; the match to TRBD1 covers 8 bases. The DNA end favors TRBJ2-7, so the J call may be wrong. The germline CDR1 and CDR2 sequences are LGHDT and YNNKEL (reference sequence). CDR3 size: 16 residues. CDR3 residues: CASSRLSSGGFNEQYF. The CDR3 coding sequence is TGTGCCAGCAGCCGCCTATCTTCAGGGGGCTTCAACGAGCAGTACTTC.

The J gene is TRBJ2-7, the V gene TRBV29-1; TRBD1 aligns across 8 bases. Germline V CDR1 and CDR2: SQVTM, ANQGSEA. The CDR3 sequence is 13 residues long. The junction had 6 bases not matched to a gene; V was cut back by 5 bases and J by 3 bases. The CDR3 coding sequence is TGCAGCGTTAGGACAGGGAAATACTACGAGCAGTACTTC. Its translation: CSVRTGKYYEQYF.

The CDR3 loop is CAISATGMNEKLFF. The CDR3 DNA reads as TGTGCCATCAGTGCGACAGGCATGAATGAAAAACTGTTTTTT. V gene TRBV10-3 combines with J gene TRBJ1-4; D is perhaps TRBD1 (6 bases). The length of the CDR3 is 14 residues. The V end was cut by 4 bases, the J end by 5 bases, with 11 bases between. Germline V gene lookup returns CDR1 ENHRY and CDR2 SYGVKD.

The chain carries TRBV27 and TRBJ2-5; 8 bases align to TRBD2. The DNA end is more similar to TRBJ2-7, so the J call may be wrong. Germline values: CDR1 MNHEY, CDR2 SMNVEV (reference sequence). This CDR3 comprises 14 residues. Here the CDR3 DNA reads TGTGCCAGCATAAGCGGGGGACCCTCCTACGAGCAGTACTTC. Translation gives CASISGGPSYEQYF.

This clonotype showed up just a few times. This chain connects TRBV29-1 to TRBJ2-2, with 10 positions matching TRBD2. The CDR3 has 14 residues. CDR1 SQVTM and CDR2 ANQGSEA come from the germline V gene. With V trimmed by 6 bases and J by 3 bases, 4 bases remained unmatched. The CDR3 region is CSVRSGGDTGELFF. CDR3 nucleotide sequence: TGCAGCGTCCGAAGCGGGGGGGACACCGGGGAGCTGTTTTTT.

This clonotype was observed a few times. The CDR3 is CASSPRGHEQYF. The DNA of the CDR3 is TGTGCCAGCAGCCCCCGGGGACACGAGCAGTACTTC. The J gene is TRBJ2-7, the V gene TRBV28; D might be TRBD1 or TRBD2, each matching 5 bases. The germline V gene has CDR1 MDHEN and CDR2 SYDVKM. The CDR3 extends over 12 amino acids. The V end lost 6 bases, the J end lost 5 bases, and 11 bases lay between the germline ends.

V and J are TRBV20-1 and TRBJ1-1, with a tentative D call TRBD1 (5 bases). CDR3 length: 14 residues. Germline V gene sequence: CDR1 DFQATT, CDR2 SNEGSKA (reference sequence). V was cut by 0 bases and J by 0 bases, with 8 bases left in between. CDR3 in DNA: TGCAGTGCTAGAGATGGGACCGTGAACACTGAAGCTTTCTTT. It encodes CSARDGTVNTEAFF.

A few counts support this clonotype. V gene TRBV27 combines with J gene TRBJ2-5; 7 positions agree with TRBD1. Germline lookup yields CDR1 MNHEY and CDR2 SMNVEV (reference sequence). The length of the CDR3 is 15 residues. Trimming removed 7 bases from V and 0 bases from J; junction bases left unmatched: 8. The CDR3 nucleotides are TGTGCCAGCACCCCGACAGGGACGTACCAAGAGACCCAGTACTTC. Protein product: CASTPTGTYQETQYF.

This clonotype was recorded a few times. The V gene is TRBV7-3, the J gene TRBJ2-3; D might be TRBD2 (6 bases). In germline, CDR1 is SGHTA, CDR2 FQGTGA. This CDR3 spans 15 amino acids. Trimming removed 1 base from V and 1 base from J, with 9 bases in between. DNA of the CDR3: TGTGCCAGCAGCTTAAGGGGGGTCGGCACAGATACGCAGTATTTT. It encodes CASSLRGVGTDTQYF.

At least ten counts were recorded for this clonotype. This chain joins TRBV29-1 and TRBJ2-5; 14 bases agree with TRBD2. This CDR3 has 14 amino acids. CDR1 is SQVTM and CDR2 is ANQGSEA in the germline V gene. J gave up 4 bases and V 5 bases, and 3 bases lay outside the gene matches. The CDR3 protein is CSVRTSGGTETQYF. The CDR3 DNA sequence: TGCAGCGTTAGGACTAGCGGGGGGACAGAGACCCAGTACTTC.

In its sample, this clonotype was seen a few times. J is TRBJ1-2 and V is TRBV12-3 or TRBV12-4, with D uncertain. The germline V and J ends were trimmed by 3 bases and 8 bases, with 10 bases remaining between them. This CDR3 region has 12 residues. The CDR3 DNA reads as TGTGCCAGCAGTTTCGAACGCGGAGGCTACACCTTC. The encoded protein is CASSFERGGYTF.

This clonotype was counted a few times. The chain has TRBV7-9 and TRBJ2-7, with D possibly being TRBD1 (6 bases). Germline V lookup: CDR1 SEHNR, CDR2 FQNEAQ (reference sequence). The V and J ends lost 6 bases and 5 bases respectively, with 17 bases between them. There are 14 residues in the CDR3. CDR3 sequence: CASSARDTTHEQYF. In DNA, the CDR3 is TGTGCCAGCAGTGCCAGGGACACTACCCACGAGCAGTACTTC. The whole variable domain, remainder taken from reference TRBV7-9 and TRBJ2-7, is DTGVSQNPRHKITKRGQNVTFRCDPISEHNRLYWYRQTLGQGPEFLTYFQNEAQLEKSRLLSDRFSAERPKGSFSTLEIQRTEQGDSAMYLCASSARDTTHEQYFGPGTRLTVT.

The CDR3 nucleotides are TGTGCCAGCAGCACGAGGACAGGGGGGCCCTACAATGAGCAGTTCTTC. It is translated as CASSTRTGGPYNEQFF. The chain joins TRBV13 to TRBJ2-1; 10 bases map to TRBD1. The trim removed 5 bases at V and 2 bases at J, leaving 6 bases unmatched. CDR3 length: 16 residues. Germline assignment: CDR1 PRHDT and CDR2 FYEKMQ (reference sequence).

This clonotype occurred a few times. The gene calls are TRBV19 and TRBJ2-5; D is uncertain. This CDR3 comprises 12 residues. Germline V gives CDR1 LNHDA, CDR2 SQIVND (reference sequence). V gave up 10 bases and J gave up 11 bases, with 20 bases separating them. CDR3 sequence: CANRSGSAMQYF. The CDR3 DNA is TGTGCCAATAGATCTGGGTCGGCGATGCAGTACTTC.

CDR3 nucleotide sequence: TGCGCCAGCAGCTTGGGAGGGACCCCCATCTACGAGCAGTACTTC. Translated, it gives CASSLGGTPIYEQYF. The chain links TRBV5-1 to TRBJ2-7; the D gene could be TRBD1 or TRBD2 (5 bases each). Trimming removed 0 bases from V and 3 bases from J, with 13 bases in between. Germline assignment: CDR1 SGHRS and CDR2 YFSETQ. The CDR3 runs 15 residues.